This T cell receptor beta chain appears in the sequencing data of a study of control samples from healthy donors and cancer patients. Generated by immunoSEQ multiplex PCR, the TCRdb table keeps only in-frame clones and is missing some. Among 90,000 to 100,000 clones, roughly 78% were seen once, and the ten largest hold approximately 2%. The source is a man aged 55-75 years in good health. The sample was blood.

CDR3 sequence reads: CASSVWGGETQYF. CDR3 DNA sequence: TGTGCCAGCAGCGTATGGGGTGGGGAGACCCAGTACTTC. This chain joins TRBV6-5 and TRBJ2-5; unclear D gene. Per germline, CDR1 MNHEY and CDR2 SVGAGI. CDR3 length equals 13 residues. The ends were cut back, 6 bases at V and 5 bases at J, with 13 bases in the middle.